The clone carrying this TCR beta chain showed up many times. Its target is unknown. Germline loops: CDR1 ENHRY, CDR2 SYGVKD. The CDR3 is 13 amino acids. Trimming left V 6 bases short and J 4 bases short, with 11 bases between. The data originate from a study of identical twins. The study, taken as a whole, reports: Beta clonotypes that were abundant in cord blood contained fewer insertions, a pattern absent from memory repertoires. With beta out-of-frame sequences, excess sharing by twins was weaker.

MiXCR, run by TCRdb on the 5' RACE reads, gives a single entry per CDR3 protein. The table shows 650,000 to 800,000 distinct CDR3 sequences, with over 8.5% occurring only once. The same data also went into a second study, on yellow fever vaccine responses in identical twins.

The clonotype comes from a woman between 18 and 29 years old in good health. V gene TRBV10-3 combines with J gene TRBJ2-3, with a tentative D call TRBD1 (6 bases). The sequencing sample was made of PBMCs. For the CDR3, the DNA is TGTGCCATCAGCCGGGACATCTCAGATACGCAGTATTTT. Amino acid sequence: CAISRDISDTQYF.